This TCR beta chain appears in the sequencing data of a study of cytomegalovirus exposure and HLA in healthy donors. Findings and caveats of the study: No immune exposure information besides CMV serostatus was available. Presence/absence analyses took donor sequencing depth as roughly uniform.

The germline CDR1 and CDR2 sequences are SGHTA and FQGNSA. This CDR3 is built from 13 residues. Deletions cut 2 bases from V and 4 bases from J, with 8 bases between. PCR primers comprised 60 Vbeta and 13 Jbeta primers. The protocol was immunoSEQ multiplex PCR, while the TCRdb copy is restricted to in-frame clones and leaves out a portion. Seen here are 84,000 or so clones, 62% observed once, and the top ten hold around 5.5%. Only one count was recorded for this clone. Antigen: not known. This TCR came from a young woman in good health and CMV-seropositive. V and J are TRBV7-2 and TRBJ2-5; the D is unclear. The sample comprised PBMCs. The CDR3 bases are TGTGCCAGCAGCTTAAGCCCGCCAGAGACCCAGTACTTC. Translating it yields CASSLSPPETQYF.